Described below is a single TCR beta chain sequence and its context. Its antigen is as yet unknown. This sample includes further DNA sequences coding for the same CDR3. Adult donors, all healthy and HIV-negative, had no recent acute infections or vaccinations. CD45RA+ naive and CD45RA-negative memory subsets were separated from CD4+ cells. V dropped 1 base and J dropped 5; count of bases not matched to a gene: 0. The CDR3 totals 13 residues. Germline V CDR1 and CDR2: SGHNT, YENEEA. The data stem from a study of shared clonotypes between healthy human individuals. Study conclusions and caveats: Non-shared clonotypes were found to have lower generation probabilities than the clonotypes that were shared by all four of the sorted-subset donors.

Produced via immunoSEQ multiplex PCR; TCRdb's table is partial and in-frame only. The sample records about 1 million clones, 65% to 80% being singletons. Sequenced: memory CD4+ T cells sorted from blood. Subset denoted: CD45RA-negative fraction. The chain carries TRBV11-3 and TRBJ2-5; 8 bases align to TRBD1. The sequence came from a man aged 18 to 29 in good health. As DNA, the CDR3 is TGTGCCAGCAGCTTAGGACAGGGGGAGACCCAGTACTTC. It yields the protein CASSLGQGETQYF. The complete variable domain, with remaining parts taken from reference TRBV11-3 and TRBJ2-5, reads EAGVVQSPRYKIIEKKQPVAFWCNPISGHNTLYWYLQNLGQGPELLIRYENEEAVDDSQLPKDRFSAERLKGVDSTLKIQPAELGDSAVYLCASSLGQGETQYFGPGTRLLVL.